This record looks at one TCR beta chain sequence and its context. Its cognate antigen is unknown. This CDR3 comprises 14 residues. Trimming left V 7 bases short and J 3 bases short, with 13 bases between. The germline gives CDR1 LNHDA, CDR2 SQIVND (reference sequence). Here immunoSEQ multiplex PCR was the method, and the copy in TCRdb shows in-frame clones only, minus some. The sample has roughly 100,000 clones, more than 75% seen once; the top ten hold 9.1%. This entry is derived from a study of T cell responses to AZD1222 COVID-19 vaccine. Study-wide results and caveats: The number of AZD1222 recipients seropositive at baseline was only five or six. Receipt of two AZD1222 doses was followed by a rise in Spike-specific TCR breadth and depth. It should be noted that donors were predominantly white British and more often female, and clonal diversity was possibly underestimated.

The TCR comes from an adult in good health. This rearrangement joins TRBV19 to TRBJ1-5; D is possibly TRBD1 (6 bases). The source material was peripheral blood, sampled on day 0 of AZD1222 vaccination. CDR3 residues: CASNLGQHNQPQHF. The CDR3 nucleotides are TGTGCCAGTAACCTCGGACAGCACAATCAGCCCCAGCATTTT. The full variable domain, its missing parts supplied by reference TRBV19 and TRBJ1-5, is DGGITQSPKYLFRKEGQNVTLSCEQNLNHDAMYWYRQDPGQGLRLIYYSQIVNDFQKGDIAEGYSVSREKKESFPLTVTSAQKNPTAFYLCASNLGQHNQPQHFGDGTRLSIL.